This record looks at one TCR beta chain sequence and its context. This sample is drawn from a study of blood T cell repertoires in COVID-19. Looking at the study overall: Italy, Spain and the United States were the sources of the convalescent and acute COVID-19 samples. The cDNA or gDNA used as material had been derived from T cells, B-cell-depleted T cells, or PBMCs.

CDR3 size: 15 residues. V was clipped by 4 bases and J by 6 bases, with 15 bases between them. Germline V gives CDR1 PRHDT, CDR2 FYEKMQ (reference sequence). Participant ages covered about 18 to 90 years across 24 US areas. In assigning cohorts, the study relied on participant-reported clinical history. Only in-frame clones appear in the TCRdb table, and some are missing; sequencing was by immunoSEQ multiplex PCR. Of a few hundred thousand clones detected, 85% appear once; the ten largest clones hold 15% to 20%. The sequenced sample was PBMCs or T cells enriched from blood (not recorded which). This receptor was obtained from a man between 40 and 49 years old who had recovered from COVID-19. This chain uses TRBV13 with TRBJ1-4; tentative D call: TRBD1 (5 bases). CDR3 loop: CASSSPQGNHEKLFF. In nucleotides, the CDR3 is TGTGCCAGCAGCTCCCCCCAGGGAAACCATGAAAAACTGTTTTTT.